A single sample gave rise to the 17 T cell receptor beta chains below, sequenced in a study of blood T cell repertoires in COVID-19. Repertoires were generated with immunoSEQ multiplex PCR, while TCRdb's copy carries only in-frame clones and drops some. Of 250,000 or so clones in the sample, more than 65% are singletons; the top ten hold approximately 2%. Sequenced: peripheral blood. The receptors were sampled from a man in his forties who had recovered from COVID-19.

This clone was seen a handful of times. The V and J genes are TRBV5-1 and TRBJ2-7, with a weak D call TRBD1 (6 bases). V was shortened by 4 bases and J by 6 bases, with 23 bases between the two germline ends. The CDR3 is made up of 16 amino acids. Germline V gene lookup returns CDR1 SGHRS and CDR2 YFSETQ. The CDR3 coding sequence is TGCGCCAGCAGCCCCGCGTCGGACGGGGCAGGGGCCGAGCAGTACTTC. As protein: CASSPASDGAGAEQYF. Combining the CDR3 with reference TRBV5-1 and TRBJ2-7 gives the whole variable domain KAGVTQTPRYLIKTRGQQVTLSCSPISGHRSVSWYQQTPGQGLQFLFEYFSETQRNKGNFPGRFSGRQFSNSRSEMNVSTLELGDSALYLCASSPASDGAGAEQYFGPGTRLTVT.

This chain links TRBV21-1 with TRBJ2-7; the D call of TRBD2 is as the table states it, not checked on the DNA. TRBV21-1 is assigned pseudogene status. The CDR3 consists of 15 residues. Here the CDR3 DNA reads TGTGCCAGCAGCAAATTTCCCATAGACTCCTACGAGCAGTACTTC. Its translation is CASSKFPIDSYEQYF.

This clone was counted only a few times. The chain joins TRBV5-1 to TRBJ2-3; D is possibly TRBD2 (5 bases). V lost 1 base and J lost 2, with 17 bases in between. Germline lookup yields CDR1 SGHRS and CDR2 YFSETQ. The CDR3 contains 17 residues. CDR3: CASSLRSGSAPTDTQYF. The DNA for the CDR3 is TGCGCCAGCAGCTTGAGAAGCGGTAGCGCGCCCACAGATACGCAGTATTTT.

V gene TRBV7-6 combines with J gene TRBJ2-5; D is possibly TRBD2 (5 bases). Germline V lookup: CDR1 SGHVS, CDR2 FNYEAQ. V shed 5 bases and J shed 3 bases, with 10 bases lying between them. This CDR3 contains 13 residues. CDR3 protein: CASSPGEKETQYF. In DNA form, the CDR3 reads TGTGCCAGCAGCCCCGGGGAAAAAGAGACCCAGTACTTC.

The V and J genes are TRBV19 and TRBJ2-5; D not resolved. Trimming pared 5 bases from V and 5 bases from J, leaving 9 bases between. The CDR3 has 12 amino acids. Germline values: CDR1 LNHDA, CDR2 SQIVND (reference sequence). For the CDR3, the DNA is TGTGCCAGTAGTGTTGGGCGTGAGACCCAGTACTTC. As protein: CASSVGRETQYF.

In DNA, the CDR3 is TGTGCCAGCAGTTCGACTAGCGGGGCTTCCGAGCAGTACTTC. As protein: CASSSTSGASEQYF. V usage is TRBV6-2 or TRBV6-3 and J usage is TRBJ2-7; TRBD2 aligns across 11 bases. This CDR3 spans 14 amino acids. V lost 4 bases, J lost 6 bases, and 5 bases stayed unmatched. Germline loops: CDR1 MNHEY, CDR2 SVGEGT.

The V and J genes are TRBV6-5 and TRBJ1-5, with TRBD1 as a possible D gene (6 bases). CDR1 is MNHEY and CDR2 is SVGAGI in the germline V gene. CDR3 length: 12 amino acids. Trimming shortened V by 8 bases and J by 5 bases, and 10 bases separated the two germline ends. CDR3 in DNA: TGTGCCAGCGCGGGGGGCTATCAGCCCCAGCATTTT. Translated: CASAGGYQPQHF.

This clone was observed at least ten times. J is TRBJ2-7 and V is TRBV9; 9 bases are shared with TRBD1. The germline gives CDR1 SGDLS, CDR2 YYNGEE. The CDR3 loop spans 15 amino acids. J was trimmed by 6 bases and V by 3 bases; bases with no gene match: 10. In DNA, the CDR3 is TGTGCCAGCAGCGCGTCGACAGGGGGACTCGGCGAGCAGTACTTC. It encodes CASSASTGGLGEQYF. The whole variable domain, remainder taken from reference TRBV9 and TRBJ2-7, is DSGVTQTPKHLITATGQRVTLRCSPRSGDLSVYWYQQSLDQGLQFLIQYYNGEERAKGNILERFSAQQFPDLHSELNLSSLELGDSALYFCASSASTGGLGEQYFGPGTRLTVT.

The V and J genes are TRBV18 and TRBJ2-3; D is perhaps TRBD2 (6 bases). With 5 bases removed from V and 6 bases from J, the gap between germline ends came to 12 bases. This CDR3 is 13 amino acids long. Germline values: CDR1 KGHSH, CDR2 LQKENI. The CDR3 loop reads CASSGVAGDTQYF. CDR3 sequence (DNA): TGTGCCAGCTCAGGCGTGGCGGGGGATACGCAGTATTTT.

The gene calls are TRBV7-7 and TRBJ2-1; TRBD2 matches at 12 bases. J was trimmed by 4 bases and V by 5 bases; bases with no gene match: 3. The CDR3 has 15 residues. From germline, CDR1 is SSHAT and CDR2 FNYEAQ (reference sequence). The CDR3 spells CASSPGLAGYNEQFF. The CDR3 DNA reads TGTGCCAGCAGCCCAGGACTAGCGGGATACAATGAGCAGTTCTTC.

This chain uses TRBV20-1 with TRBJ1-6; 7 nucleotides match TRBD1. V gave up 4 bases and J gave up 10 bases; unmatched junction bases: 10. Germline values: CDR1 DFQATT, CDR2 SNEGSKA (reference sequence). The CDR3 runs 14 residues. CDR3 loop: CSANDRVDRSPLHF. CDR3 nucleotide sequence: TGCAGTGCTAATGACAGGGTGGACAGATCACCCCTCCACTTT.

This chain joins TRBV7-2 and TRBJ1-5; D gene unclear. The CDR3 is 14 amino acids. The germline V gene has CDR1 SGHTA and CDR2 FQGNSA. V lost 5 bases and J lost 6, with 14 bases in between. CDR3 protein: CASSLRQASQPQHF. The CDR3 nucleotides read TGTGCCAGCAGCCTAAGACAAGCCAGTCAGCCCCAGCATTTT.

The chain recombines TRBV10-3 with TRBJ1-2, with 7 bases lining up with TRBD1. V lost 8 bases and J lost 2; bases outside the gene matches: 20. Germline values: CDR1 ENHRY, CDR2 SYGVKD. This CDR3 contains 18 residues. CDR3 sequence (DNA): TGTGCCATCTCAGGGGGTAGGCACAGTCCATCGTTAAACTATGGCTACACCTTC. Translating it yields CAISGGRHSPSLNYGYTF.

The chain links TRBV2 to TRBJ2-5; 7 bases map to TRBD1. The CDR3 loop spans 17 amino acids. Trimming took 8 bases from V and 0 from J; bases not matched to a gene: 15. Per germline, CDR1 SNHLY and CDR2 FYNNEI. CDR3 nucleotide sequence: TGTGCCAGCCTGTCCACAGGGGCCGAACCGTACCAAGAGACCCAGTACTTC. It codes for CASLSTGAEPYQETQYF.

V is TRBV25-1 and J is TRBJ1-4; D not resolved. CDR1 is MGHDK, CDR2 SYGVNS, per germline. The V end was cut by 3 bases, the J end by 7 bases, with 12 bases between. The CDR3 contains 14 residues. The CDR3 region is CASSDPNSGEKLFF. The CDR3 DNA follows: TGTGCCAGCAGTGACCCCAACTCCGGTGAAAAACTGTTTTTT.

This chain connects TRBV10-3 to TRBJ1-4, with D unclear. Per germline, CDR1 ENHRY and CDR2 SYGVKD. The CDR3 totals 16 residues. The V gene lost 0 bases and the J gene lost 0 bases, with 8 bases spanning the gap. This CDR3 reads CAISESTGATNEKLFF. CDR3 nucleotides: TGTGCCATCAGTGAGTCCACCGGAGCAACTAATGAAAAACTGTTTTTT.

The chain uses TRBV7-8 and TRBJ1-5, with TRBD1 identical over 7 bases. The J segment lost 7 bases and the V segment lost 5 bases, leaving 8 bases of the junction unmatched. Germline CDR1 SGHVS, CDR2 FQNEAQ. The CDR3 runs 14 residues. CDR3 sequence: CASSRGQRDQPQHF. In nucleotides, the CDR3 is TGTGCCAGCAGCAGGGGACAGCGAGACCAGCCCCAGCATTTT.